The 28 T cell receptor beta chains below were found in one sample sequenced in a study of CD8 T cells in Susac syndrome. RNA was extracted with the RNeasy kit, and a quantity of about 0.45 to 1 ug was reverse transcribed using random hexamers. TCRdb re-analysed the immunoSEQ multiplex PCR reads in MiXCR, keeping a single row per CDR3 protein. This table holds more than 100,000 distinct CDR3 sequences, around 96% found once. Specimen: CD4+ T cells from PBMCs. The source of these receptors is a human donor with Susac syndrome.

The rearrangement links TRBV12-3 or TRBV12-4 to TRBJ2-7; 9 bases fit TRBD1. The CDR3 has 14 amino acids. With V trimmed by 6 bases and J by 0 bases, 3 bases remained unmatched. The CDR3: CASRGTGSSYEQYF. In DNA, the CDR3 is TGTGCCAGCAGGGGGACAGGGTCCTCCTACGAGCAGTACTTC.

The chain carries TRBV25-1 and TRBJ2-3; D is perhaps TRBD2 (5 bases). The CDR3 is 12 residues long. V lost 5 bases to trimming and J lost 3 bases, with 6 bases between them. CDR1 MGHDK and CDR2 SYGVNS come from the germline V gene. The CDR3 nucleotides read TGTGCCAGCAGTCGCGGGACAGATACGCAGTATTTT. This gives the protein CASSRGTDTQYF.

The CDR3 here is CASSYSGLAGDRNIQYF. CDR3 sequence (DNA): TGTGCCAGCAGTTACTCGGGACTAGCGGGAGATAGAAACATTCAGTACTTC. This chain joins TRBV6-5 and TRBJ2-4; TRBD2 aligns across 14 bases. CDR3 length: 17 amino acids. Germline V gene lookup returns CDR1 MNHEY and CDR2 SVGAGI. The trim removed 0 bases at V and 6 bases at J, leaving 4 bases unmatched.

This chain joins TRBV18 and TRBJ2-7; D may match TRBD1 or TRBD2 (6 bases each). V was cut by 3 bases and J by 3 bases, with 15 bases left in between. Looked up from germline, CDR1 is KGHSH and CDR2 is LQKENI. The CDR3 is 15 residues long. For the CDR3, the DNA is TGTGCCAGCTCACCGCCAGGCAGGGGAGGCTACGAGCAGTACTTC. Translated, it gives CASSPPGRGGYEQYF.

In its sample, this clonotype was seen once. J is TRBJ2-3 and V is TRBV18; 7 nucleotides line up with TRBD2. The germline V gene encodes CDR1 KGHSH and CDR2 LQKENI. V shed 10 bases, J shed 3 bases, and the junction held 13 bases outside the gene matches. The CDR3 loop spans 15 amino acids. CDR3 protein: CATARMASGTDTQYF. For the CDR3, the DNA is TGTGCCACCGCGCGAATGGCTAGCGGAACAGATACGCAGTATTTT.

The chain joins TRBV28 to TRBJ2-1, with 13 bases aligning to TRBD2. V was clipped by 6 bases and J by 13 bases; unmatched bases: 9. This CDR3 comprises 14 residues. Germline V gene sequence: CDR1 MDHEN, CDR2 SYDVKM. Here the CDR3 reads CASRGTSGDHRQFF. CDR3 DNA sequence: TGTGCCAGCAGGGGGACTAGCGGGGACCATCGTCAGTTCTTC.

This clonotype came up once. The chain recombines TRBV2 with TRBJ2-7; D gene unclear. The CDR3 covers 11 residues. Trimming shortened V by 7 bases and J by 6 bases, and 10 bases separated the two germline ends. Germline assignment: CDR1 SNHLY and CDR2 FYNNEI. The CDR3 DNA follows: TGTGCCAGCATGGTGGAAGTCGAGCAGTACTTC. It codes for CASMVEVEQYF.

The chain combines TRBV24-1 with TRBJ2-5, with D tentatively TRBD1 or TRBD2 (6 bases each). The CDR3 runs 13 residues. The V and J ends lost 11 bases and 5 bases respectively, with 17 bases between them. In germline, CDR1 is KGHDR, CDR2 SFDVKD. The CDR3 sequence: CAIATGGKETQYF. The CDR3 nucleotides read TGTGCCATAGCGACAGGAGGGAAGGAGACCCAGTACTTC.

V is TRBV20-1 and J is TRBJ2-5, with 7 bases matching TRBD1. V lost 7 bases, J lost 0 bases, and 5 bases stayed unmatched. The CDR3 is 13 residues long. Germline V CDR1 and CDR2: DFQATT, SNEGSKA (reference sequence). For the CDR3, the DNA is TGCAGTGGATCGACAGGGTACCAAGAGACCCAGTACTTC. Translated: CSGSTGYQETQYF.

The CDR3 is CSVGRHPNTGELFF. For the CDR3, the DNA is TGCAGCGTTGGGAGACACCCGAACACCGGGGAGCTGTTTTTT. The chain has TRBV29-1 and TRBJ2-2; no definite D call. The CDR3 is made up of 14 amino acids. CDR1 is SQVTM, CDR2 ANQGSEA, per germline. V lost 4 bases and J lost 0, with 9 bases in between.

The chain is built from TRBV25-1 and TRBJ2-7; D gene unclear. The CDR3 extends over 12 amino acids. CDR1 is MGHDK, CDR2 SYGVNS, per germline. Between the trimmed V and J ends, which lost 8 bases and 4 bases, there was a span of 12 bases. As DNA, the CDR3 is TGTGCCAGCCGACGAGGAGCATACGAGCAGTACTTC. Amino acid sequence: CASRRGAYEQYF.

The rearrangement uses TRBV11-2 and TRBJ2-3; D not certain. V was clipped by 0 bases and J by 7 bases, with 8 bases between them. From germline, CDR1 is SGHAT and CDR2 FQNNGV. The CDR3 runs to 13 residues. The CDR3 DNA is TGTGCCAGCAGCTTAGATAGGACCAATACGCAGTATTTT. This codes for CASSLDRTNTQYF. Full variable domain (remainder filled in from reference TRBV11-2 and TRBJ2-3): EAGVAQSPRYKIIEKRQSVAFWCNPISGHATLYWYQQILGQGPKLLIQFQNNGVVDDSQLPKDRFSAERLKGVDSTLKIQPAKLEDSAVYLCASSLDRTNTQYFGPGTRLTVL.

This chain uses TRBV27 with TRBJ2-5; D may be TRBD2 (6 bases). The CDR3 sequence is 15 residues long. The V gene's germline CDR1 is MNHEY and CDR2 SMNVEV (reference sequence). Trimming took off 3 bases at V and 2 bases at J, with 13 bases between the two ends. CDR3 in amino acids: CASSFSGLTQETQYF. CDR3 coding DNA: TGTGCCAGCAGTTTCAGCGGGCTAACACAAGAGACCCAGTACTTC.

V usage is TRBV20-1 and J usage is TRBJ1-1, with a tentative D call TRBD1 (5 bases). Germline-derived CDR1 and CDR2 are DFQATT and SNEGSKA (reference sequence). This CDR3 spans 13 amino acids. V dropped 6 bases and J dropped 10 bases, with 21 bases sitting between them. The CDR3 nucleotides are TGCAGTGCGCTGGGGGAGGCCCGAACATTAGCTTTCTTT. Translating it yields CSALGEARTLAFF.

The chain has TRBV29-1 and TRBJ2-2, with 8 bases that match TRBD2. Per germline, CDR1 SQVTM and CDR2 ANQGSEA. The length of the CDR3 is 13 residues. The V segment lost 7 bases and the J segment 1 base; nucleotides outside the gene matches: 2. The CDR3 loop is CSAAGVNTGELFF. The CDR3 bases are TGCAGCGCAGCGGGAGTGAACACCGGGGAGCTGTTTTTT.

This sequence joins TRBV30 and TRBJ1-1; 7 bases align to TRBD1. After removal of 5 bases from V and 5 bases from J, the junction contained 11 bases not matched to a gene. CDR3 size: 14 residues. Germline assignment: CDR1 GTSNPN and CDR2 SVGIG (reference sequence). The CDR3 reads CAWGGRQGWTEAFF. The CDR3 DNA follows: TGTGCCTGGGGAGGGCGACAGGGCTGGACTGAAGCTTTCTTT.

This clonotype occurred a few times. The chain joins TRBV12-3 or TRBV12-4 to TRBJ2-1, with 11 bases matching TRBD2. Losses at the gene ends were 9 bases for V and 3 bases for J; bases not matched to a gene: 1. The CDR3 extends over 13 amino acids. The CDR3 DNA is TGTGCCAGTGGGACTAGCGGCTACAATGAGCAGTTCTTC. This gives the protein CASGTSGYNEQFF.

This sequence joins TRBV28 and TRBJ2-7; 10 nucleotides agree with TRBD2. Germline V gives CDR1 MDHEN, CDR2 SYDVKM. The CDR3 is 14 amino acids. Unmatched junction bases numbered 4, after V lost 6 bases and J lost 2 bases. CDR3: CASSRTSGAYEQYF. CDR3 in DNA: TGTGCCAGCAGCAGGACTAGCGGAGCCTACGAGCAGTACTTC.

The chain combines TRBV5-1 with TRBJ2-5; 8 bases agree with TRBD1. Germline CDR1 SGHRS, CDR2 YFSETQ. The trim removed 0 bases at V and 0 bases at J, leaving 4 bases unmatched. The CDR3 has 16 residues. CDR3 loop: CASSLAGQDDQETQYF. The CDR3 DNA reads TGCGCCAGCAGCTTGGCGGGACAGGACGACCAAGAGACCCAGTACTTC.

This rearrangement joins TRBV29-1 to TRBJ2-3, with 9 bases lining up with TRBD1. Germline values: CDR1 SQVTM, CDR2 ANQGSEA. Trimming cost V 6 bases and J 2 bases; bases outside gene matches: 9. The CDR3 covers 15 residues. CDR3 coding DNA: TGCAGCGTGACCCTGACAGGGGGGTCCACAGATACGCAGTATTTT. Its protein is CSVTLTGGSTDTQYF.

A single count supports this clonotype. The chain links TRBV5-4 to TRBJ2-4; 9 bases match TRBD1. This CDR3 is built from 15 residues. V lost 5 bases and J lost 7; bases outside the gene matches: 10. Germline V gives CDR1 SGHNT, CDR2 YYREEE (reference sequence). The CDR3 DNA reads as TGTGCCAGCAGTTTTCCGGGACAGGGTTTCAACATTCAGTACTTC. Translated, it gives CASSFPGQGFNIQYF.

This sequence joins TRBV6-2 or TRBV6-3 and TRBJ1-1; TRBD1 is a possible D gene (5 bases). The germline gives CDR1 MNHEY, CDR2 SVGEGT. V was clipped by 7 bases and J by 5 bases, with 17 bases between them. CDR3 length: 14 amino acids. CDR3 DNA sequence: TGTGCCAGCAACAGGTTTGGAACCGGGACTGAAGCTTTCTTT. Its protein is CASNRFGTGTEAFF.

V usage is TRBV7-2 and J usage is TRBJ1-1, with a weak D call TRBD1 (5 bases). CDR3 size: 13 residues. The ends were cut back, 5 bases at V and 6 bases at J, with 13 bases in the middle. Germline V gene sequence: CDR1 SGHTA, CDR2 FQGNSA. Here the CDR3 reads CASSPSGDPEAFF. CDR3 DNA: TGTGCCAGCAGCCCCAGCGGGGACCCTGAAGCTTTCTTT.

CDR3 loop: CATSRGGGLHSGANVLTF. The CDR3 DNA sequence: TGTGCCACCAGCAGAGGAGGGGGGCTTCACTCTGGGGCCAACGTCCTGACTTTC. The chain combines TRBV15 with TRBJ2-6, with D perhaps being TRBD1 or TRBD2 (6 bases each). Germline V gene data show CDR1 as LNHNV and CDR2 as YYDKDF (reference sequence). The CDR3 extends over 18 amino acids. Trimming left V 1 base short and J 0 bases short, with 13 bases between.

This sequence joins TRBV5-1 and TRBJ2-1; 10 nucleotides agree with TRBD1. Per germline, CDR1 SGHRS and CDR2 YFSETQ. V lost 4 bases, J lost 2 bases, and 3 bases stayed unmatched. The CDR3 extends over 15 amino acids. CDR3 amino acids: CASSRTGGTYNEQFF. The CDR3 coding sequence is TGCGCCAGCAGCAGGACAGGGGGGACCTACAATGAGCAGTTCTTC.

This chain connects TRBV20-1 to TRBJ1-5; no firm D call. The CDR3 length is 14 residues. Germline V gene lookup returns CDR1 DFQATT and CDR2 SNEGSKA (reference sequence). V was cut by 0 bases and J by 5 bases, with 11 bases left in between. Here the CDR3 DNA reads TGCAGTGCTAGAGATGCGAGCGGAGATCAGCCCCAGCATTTT. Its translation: CSARDASGDQPQHF.

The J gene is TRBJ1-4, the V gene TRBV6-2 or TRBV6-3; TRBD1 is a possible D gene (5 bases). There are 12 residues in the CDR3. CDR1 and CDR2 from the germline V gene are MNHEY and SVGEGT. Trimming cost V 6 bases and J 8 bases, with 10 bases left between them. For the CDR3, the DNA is TGTGCCAGCAGAAGGGGTTCGGAAAAACTGTTTTTT. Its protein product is CASRRGSEKLFF.

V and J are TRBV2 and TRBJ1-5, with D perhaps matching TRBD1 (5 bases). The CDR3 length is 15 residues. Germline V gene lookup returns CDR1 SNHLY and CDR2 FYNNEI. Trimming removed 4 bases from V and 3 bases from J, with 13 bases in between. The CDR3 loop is CASSVRGASNQPQHF. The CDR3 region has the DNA TGTGCCAGCAGTGTTAGAGGGGCGTCCAATCAGCCCCAGCATTTT.